Presented here are 24 T cell receptor beta chains from one specimen sequenced in a study of blood T cell repertoires in COVID-19. Sequencing used immunoSEQ multiplex PCR; TCRdb keeps in-frame clones, though not all of them. Of some 210,000 clones listed, 70% to 90% are singletons. Specimen: PBMCs or T cells enriched from blood (not recorded which). The receptors come from a man aged 25-45 years with acute COVID-19.

The chain has TRBV5-3 and TRBJ2-1; 9 bases map to TRBD2. TRBV5-3 is an open reading frame, and its role is uncertain. Losses at the gene ends were 3 bases for V and 3 bases for J; bases not matched to a gene: 13. The CDR3 runs to 18 residues. The CDR3 DNA follows: TGTGCCAGAAGCTCGCTAACGCCGCGGGGGGGCCTCTACAATGAGCAGTTCTTC. It specifies CARSSLTPRGGLYNEQFF.

The V gene is TRBV7-6, the J gene TRBJ1-1; 7 bases line up with TRBD1. The CDR3 length is 14 residues. V trimming: 6 bases; J trimming: 2 bases; junction bases outside the gene matches: 6. Germline CDR1 SGHVS, CDR2 FNYEAQ. The CDR3 region has the DNA TGTGCCAGCAGTCCGGGACAGACAAACACTGAAGCTTTCTTT. It codes for CASSPGQTNTEAFF.

This clone was detected only once. V is TRBV21-1 and J is TRBJ2-2; TRBD2, as called in the table, went unchecked against the DNA. TRBV21-1 is assigned pseudogene status. This CDR3 has 19 amino acids. The CDR3 loop is CASSKNRLGGQVNTGELFF. CDR3 bases: TGTGCCAGCAGCAAAAATCGTCTCGGAGGGCAGGTAAACACCGGGGAGCTGTTTTTT.

The chain uses TRBV4-1 and TRBJ2-2, with a weak D call TRBD1 (6 bases). V was clipped by 0 bases and J by 0 bases, with 8 bases between them. The CDR3 spans 16 residues. Germline values: CDR1 MGHRA, CDR2 YSYEKL. The CDR3 DNA reads as TGCGCCAGCAGCCAAGATCCAGGGGCGAACACCGGGGAGCTGTTTTTT. It specifies CASSQDPGANTGELFF.

The V and J genes are TRBV24-1 and TRBJ2-1; D unresolved. V was clipped by 0 bases and J by 4 bases, with 6 bases between them. CDR1 KGHDR and CDR2 SFDVKD come from the germline V gene. The length of the CDR3 is 14 residues. CDR3 region: CATSDLEHYNEQFF. CDR3 bases: TGTGCCACCAGTGATTTGGAGCATTACAATGAGCAGTTCTTC.

There are a few counts of this clone. This sequence joins TRBV9 and TRBJ1-4; 7 positions agree with TRBD1. The CDR3 spans 15 residues. Per germline, CDR1 SGDLS and CDR2 YYNGEE. Trimming removed 3 bases from V and 6 bases from J; junction bases left unmatched: 8. The CDR3 bases are TGTGCCAGCAGCGCTAACAGGGGCGGGTATGAAAAACTGTTTTTT. Protein sequence: CASSANRGGYEKLFF.

The rearrangement joins TRBV18 to TRBJ1-5; possibly TRBD1 for D (6 bases). Germline CDR1 KGHSH, CDR2 LQKENI. This CDR3 is built from 14 residues. Trimming removed 5 bases from V and 1 base from J, with 9 bases in between. The DNA for the CDR3 is TGTGCCAGCTCAACCCAGGGGAGCAATCAGCCCCAGCATTTT. This translates into CASSTQGSNQPQHF. Filled out from reference TRBV18 and TRBJ1-5, the complete variable domain reads NAGVMQNPRHLVRRRGQEARLRCSPMKGHSHVYWYRQLPEEGLKFMVYLQKENIIDESGMPKERFSAEFPKEGPSILRIQQVVRGDSAAYFCASSTQGSNQPQHFGDGTRLSIL.

J is TRBJ2-7 and V is TRBV29-1; D call uncertain. V dropped 6 bases and J dropped 0 bases, with 6 bases sitting between them. The CDR3 contains 11 residues. Germline assignment: CDR1 SQVTM and CDR2 ANQGSEA. CDR3 nucleotides: TGCAGCGTCGCGGACTCCTACGAGCAGTACTTC. This encodes CSVADSYEQYF.

J is TRBJ1-2 and V is TRBV15, with 7 bases matching TRBD1. Germline assignment: CDR1 LNHNV and CDR2 YYDKDF (reference sequence). The J segment lost 1 base and the V segment lost 4 bases, leaving 6 bases of the junction unmatched. The CDR3 runs 15 residues. This CDR3 is CATSMGNRGNYGYTF. CDR3 DNA sequence: TGTGCCACCAGCATGGGAAACAGGGGTAACTATGGCTACACCTTC.

The chain recombines TRBV11-3 with TRBJ2-1; D gene ambiguous. This CDR3 spans 12 amino acids. From germline, CDR1 is SGHNT and CDR2 YENEEA. The V end was cut by 0 bases, the J end by 10 bases, with 7 bases between. For the CDR3, the DNA is TGTGCCAGCAGCTTAGAATCCGGGGAGCAGTTCTTC. It translates to CASSLESGEQFF.

The V call is TRBV4-1, the J call TRBJ2-2; perhaps TRBD2 as D (5 bases). Germline V gives CDR1 MGHRA, CDR2 YSYEKL. CDR3 length: 16 residues. Trimming removed 4 bases at V and 7 bases at J, with 19 bases between. CDR3 amino acids: CASSRAEVGYGGELFF. Here the CDR3 DNA reads TGCGCCAGCAGCCGGGCGGAGGTGGGGTACGGCGGGGAGCTGTTTTTT.

The chain recombines TRBV10-3 with TRBJ1-2, with TRBD1 matching 7 bases. The junction had 9 bases not matched to a gene; V was cut back by 7 bases and J by 7 bases. The germline V gene encodes CDR1 ENHRY and CDR2 SYGVKD. This CDR3 contains 13 residues. CDR3 sequence (DNA): TGTGCCATCACGGGACAGAACCTATTTGGCTACACCTTC. Its translation: CAITGQNLFGYTF.

This clone was found many times. The chain joins TRBV2 to TRBJ2-7, with D maybe TRBD1 (6 bases). Germline CDR1 SNHLY, CDR2 FYNNEI. V lost 6 bases and J lost 4, with 19 bases in between. The CDR3 runs 15 residues. CDR3 region: CASRDLVGQPYEQYF. The CDR3 DNA follows: TGTGCCAGCAGAGACCTTGTCGGACAGCCTTACGAGCAGTACTTC.

The genes are TRBV2 and TRBJ1-1; possibly TRBD1 for D (5 bases). The CDR3 has 10 amino acids. The germline CDR1 and CDR2 sequences are SNHLY and FYNNEI. Trimming cost V 8 bases and J 6 bases, with 7 bases left between them. The CDR3 nucleotides are TGTGCCAGCGGGGGGGCTGAAGCTTTCTTT. Its protein product is CASGGAEAFF.

This clone was found once. CDR3 sequence reads: CAIRIYRENTEAFF. The CDR3 coding sequence is TGTGCCATAAGGATCTACAGGGAGAACACTGAAGCTTTCTTT. V usage is TRBV10-3 and J usage is TRBJ1-1, with D maybe TRBD1 (6 bases). The V gene's germline CDR1 is ENHRY and CDR2 SYGVKD. The CDR3 is made up of 14 amino acids. Trimming left V 9 bases short and J 1 base short, with 15 bases between.

The V and J genes are TRBV30 and TRBJ1-5, with 11 bases that match TRBD1. V lost 5 bases to trimming and J lost 9 bases; unmatched junction nucleotides: 3. Germline V gene sequence: CDR1 GTSNPN, CDR2 SVGIG (reference sequence). The CDR3 is 12 amino acids. Here the CDR3 reads CAWGQGALPQHF. The CDR3 nucleotides read TGTGCCTGGGGACAGGGGGCTTTGCCCCAGCATTTT.

The rearrangement links TRBV29-1 to TRBJ1-2, with D unresolved. This CDR3 comprises 14 residues. CDR1 is SQVTM and CDR2 is ANQGSEA in the germline V gene. V lost 3 bases to trimming and J lost 4 bases, with 15 bases between them. The CDR3 region is CSVDGGPSFYGYTF. The CDR3 DNA is TGCAGCGTTGATGGAGGGCCTAGCTTCTATGGCTACACCTTC. The variable domain in full, with the rest retrieved from reference TRBV29-1 and TRBJ1-2, is SAVISQKPSRDICQRGTSLTIQCQVDSQVTMMFWYRQQPGQSLTLIATANQGSEATYESGFVIDKFPISRPNLTFSTLTVSNMSPEDSSIYLCSVDGGPSFYGYTFGSGTRLTVV.

The CDR3 is CASSPLGGTYEQYF. The CDR3 region has the DNA TGTGCCAGCAGTCCGCTAGGGGGTACCTACGAGCAGTACTTC. The genes are TRBV28 and TRBJ2-7; D perhaps matches TRBD1 (6 bases). CDR3 length: 14 amino acids. Germline V gene sequence: CDR1 MDHEN, CDR2 SYDVKM. Trimming stripped 5 bases from V and 2 bases from J, with 13 bases between. Together with reference TRBV28 and TRBJ2-7, the CDR3 gives the full variable domain: DVKVTQSSRYLVKRTGEKVFLECVQDMDHENMFWYRQDPGLGLRLIYFSYDVKMKEKGDIPEGYSVSREKKERFSLILESASTNQTSMYLCASSPLGGTYEQYFGPGTRLTVT.

V usage is TRBV2 and J usage is TRBJ2-5; D possibly corresponds to TRBD1 (7 bases). The CDR3 runs to 16 residues. Germline assignment: CDR1 SNHLY and CDR2 FYNNEI. Trimming stripped 7 bases from V and 0 bases from J, with 18 bases between. As DNA, the CDR3 is TGTGCCAGCAAAATAGGGGGCGCGGGAAACCAAGAGACCCAGTACTTC. This translates into CASKIGGAGNQETQYF.

The chain couples TRBV5-4 to TRBJ1-1; 8 bases match TRBD1. J gave up 12 bases and V 3 bases, and 13 bases lay outside the gene matches. There are 14 residues in the CDR3. CDR1 SGHNT and CDR2 YYREEE come from the germline V gene (reference sequence). The CDR3 is CASSSQGAPGIPFF. For the CDR3, the DNA is TGTGCCAGCAGCTCCCAGGGGGCGCCGGGAATACCTTTCTTT. Filled out from reference TRBV5-4 and TRBJ1-1, the complete variable domain reads ETGVTQSPTHLIKTRGQQVTLRCSSQSGHNTVSWYQQALGQGPQFIFQYYREEENGRGNFPPRFSGLQFPNYSSELNVNALELDDSALYLCASSSQGAPGIPFFGQGTRLTVV.

The chain has TRBV30 and TRBJ1-2, with D perhaps TRBD1 (6 bases). The CDR3 is made up of 15 amino acids. The germline CDR1 and CDR2 sequences are GTSNPN and SVGIG (reference sequence). V lost 5 bases and J 3 bases, leaving 19 bases between the germline ends. CDR3 DNA: TGTGCCTGGCCTCGCGGGCGGGGGGCAGACTATGGCTACACCTTC. Protein product: CAWPRGRGADYGYTF.

J is TRBJ1-1 and V is TRBV6-5, with D unclear. The CDR3 is 16 amino acids. V gave up 4 bases and J gave up 4 bases, with 19 bases separating them. Per germline, CDR1 MNHEY and CDR2 SVGAGI. CDR3 region: CASSFPLRGMGTEAFF. CDR3 nucleotide sequence: TGTGCCAGCAGTTTCCCGCTAAGAGGGATGGGCACTGAAGCTTTCTTT.

This clone has only a few counts. V gene TRBV2 combines with J gene TRBJ1-2; D unresolved. CDR1 is SNHLY and CDR2 is FYNNEI in the germline V gene. The V gene lost 8 bases and the J gene lost 1 base, with 8 bases spanning the gap. This CDR3 contains 12 residues. This chain's CDR3 is CASRGLNYGYTF. CDR3 nucleotide sequence: TGTGCCAGCCGGGGTCTTAACTATGGCTACACCTTC. Together with reference TRBV2 and TRBJ1-2, the CDR3 gives the full variable domain: EPEVTQTPSHQVTQMGQEVILRCVPISNHLYFYWYRQILGQKVEFLVSFYNNEISEKSEIFDDQFSVERPDGSNFTLKIRSTKLEDSAMYFCASRGLNYGYTFGSGTRLTVV.

This clone came up a few times. The chain is built from TRBV6-4 and TRBJ2-3, with 11 bases that match TRBD2. V lost 4 bases to trimming and J lost 5 bases; unmatched junction nucleotides: 5. Germline V lookup: CDR1 MRHNA, CDR2 SNTAGT. CDR3 length: 15 residues. CDR3 nucleotide sequence: TGTGCCAGCAGTGTACTAGCGGGGGACCGAGATACGCAGTATTTT. Protein: CASSVLAGDRDTQYF.